The sample holds many counts of the clone carrying this T cell receptor beta chain. The data stem from a study of tumor-infiltrating lymphocytes in oesophageal squamous cell carcinoma. Using its own MiXCR run on the PCR reads, TCRdb lists one record per CDR3 protein. The table records under 25,000 distinct CDR3 sequences, under 40% of them present only once. Between the trimmed V and J ends, which lost 1 base and 5 bases, there was a span of 8 bases. The germline V gene has CDR1 SGHAT and CDR2 FQNNGV. CDR3 length: 13 residues. The chain joins TRBV11-2 to TRBJ1-2; D is perhaps TRBD1 (5 bases). Sequencing used blood. The sequence was collected from a male donor with esophageal squamous cell carcinoma. The CDR3 region has the DNA TGTGCCAGCAGCTTAGCGGGGGGGTATGGCTACACCTTC. It specifies CASSLAGGYGYTF.